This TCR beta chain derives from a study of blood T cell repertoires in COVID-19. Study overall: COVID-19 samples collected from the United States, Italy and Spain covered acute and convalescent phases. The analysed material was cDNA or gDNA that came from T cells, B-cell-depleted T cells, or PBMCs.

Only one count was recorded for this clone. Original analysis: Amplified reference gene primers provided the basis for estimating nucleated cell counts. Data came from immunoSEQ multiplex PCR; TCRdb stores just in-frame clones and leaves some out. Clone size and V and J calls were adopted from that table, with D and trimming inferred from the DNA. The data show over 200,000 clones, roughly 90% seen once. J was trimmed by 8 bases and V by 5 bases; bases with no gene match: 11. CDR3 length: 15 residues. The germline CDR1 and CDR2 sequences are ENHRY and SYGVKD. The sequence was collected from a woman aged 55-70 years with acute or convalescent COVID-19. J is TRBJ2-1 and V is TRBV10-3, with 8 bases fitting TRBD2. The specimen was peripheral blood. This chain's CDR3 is CAISPYSGGGDEQFF. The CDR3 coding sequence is TGTGCCATCAGTCCCTACTCGGGAGGGGGGGATGAGCAGTTCTTC.